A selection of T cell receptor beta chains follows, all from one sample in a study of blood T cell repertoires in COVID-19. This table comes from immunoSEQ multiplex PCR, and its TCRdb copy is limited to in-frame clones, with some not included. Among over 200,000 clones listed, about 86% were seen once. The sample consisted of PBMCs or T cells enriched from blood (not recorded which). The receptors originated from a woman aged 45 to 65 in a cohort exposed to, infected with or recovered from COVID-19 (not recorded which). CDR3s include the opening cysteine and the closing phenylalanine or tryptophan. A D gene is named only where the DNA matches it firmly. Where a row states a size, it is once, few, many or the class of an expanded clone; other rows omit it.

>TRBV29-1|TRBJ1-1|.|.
TGCAGCATCCACGTAAACTTGAACACTGAAGCTTTCTTT
CSIHVNLNTEAFF
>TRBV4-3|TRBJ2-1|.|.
TGCGCCAGCAGCCAAGAAGTGTTAGCTGCCTCCCCTGAGCAGTTCTTC
CASSQEVLAASPEQFF
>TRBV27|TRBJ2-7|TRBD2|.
TGTGCCAGCAGTCTCCGTGTTGGACTAGCCGGAACCTACGAGCAGTACTTC
CASSLRVGLAGTYEQYF
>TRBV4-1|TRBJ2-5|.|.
TGCGCCAGCAGCCCCGGGGATCCGCGATGGATCCAGTACTTC
CASSPGDPRWIQYF
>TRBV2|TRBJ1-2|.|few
TGTGCCAGCAGTGAGGGCAGCTATGGCTACACCTTC
CASSEGSYGYTF
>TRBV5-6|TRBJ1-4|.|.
TGTGCCAGCAGCTCCGAGTCGACTAATGAAAAACTGTTTTTT
CASSSESTNEKLFF
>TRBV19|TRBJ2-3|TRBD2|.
TGTGCCAGTACCCCAGGACTAGCGGTAGATACGCAGTATTTT
CASTPGLAVDTQYF
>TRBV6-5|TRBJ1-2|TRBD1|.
TGTGCCAGTTCCTACCGGGACAGAGACTATGGCTACACCTTC
CASSYRDRDYGYTF
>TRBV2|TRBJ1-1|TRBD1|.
TGTGCCAGCAGCAAGCAACGACAGGGCGACACTGAAGCTTTCTTT
CASSKQRQGDTEAFF
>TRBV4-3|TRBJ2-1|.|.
TGCGCCAGCAGCAGAAGCGGCAGCTCCTACAATGAGCAGTTCTTC
CASSRSGSSYNEQFF
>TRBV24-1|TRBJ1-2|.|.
TGTGCCACCCAGGTGGGCACAGACAACAACTCTAACTATGGCTACACCTTC
CATQVGTDNNSNYGYTF
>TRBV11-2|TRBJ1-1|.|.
TGTGCCAGCAGCTTAGGGCAGGGAGGGACTGAAGCTTTCTTT
CASSLGQGGTEAFF
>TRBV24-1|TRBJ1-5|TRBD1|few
TGTGCCACCAGTGATGCTACAGGGGGTTTGGGCCAGCCCCAGCATTTT
CATSDATGGLGQPQHF
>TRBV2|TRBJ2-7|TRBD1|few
TGTGCCAGCAGTGTTGAACAGGGGCCCAACGAGCAGTACTTC
CASSVEQGPNEQYF
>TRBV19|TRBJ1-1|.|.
TGTGCCAGTAGTCCTATCTCCAGGGTGGGAACTGAAGCTTTCTTT
CASSPISRVGTEAFF
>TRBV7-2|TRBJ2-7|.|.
TGTGCGAGCGGTGGTAGCTCCTACGAGCAGTACTTC
CASGGSSYEQYF
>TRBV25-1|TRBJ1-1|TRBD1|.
TGTGCCAGCAGTGGGGTTGGACAGGGGAAATTTGAAGCTTTCTTT
CASSGVGQGKFEAFF
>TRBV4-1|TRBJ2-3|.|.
TGCGCCAGCAGCCAAACCCTACTCCGATCCTACACAGATACGCAGTATTTT
CASSQTLLRSYTDTQYF
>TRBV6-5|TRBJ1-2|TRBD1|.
TGTGCCAGCACCGACGGGACAGCCTCTCACACCTTC
CASTDGTASHTF
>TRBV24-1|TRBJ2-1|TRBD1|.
TGTGCCACCAGTGATTTGCCCTCGGGACAGGGGGCATACAATGAGCAGTTCTTC
CATSDLPSGQGAYNEQFF
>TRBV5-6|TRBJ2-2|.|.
TGTGCCAGCCAGGAGGGGCGAGCGAACACCGGGGAGCTGTTTTTT
CASQEGRANTGELFF
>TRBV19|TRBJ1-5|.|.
TGTGCCTCAGGTTGGGGAGGGAATACCAATCAGCCCCAGCATTTT
CASGWGGNTNQPQHF
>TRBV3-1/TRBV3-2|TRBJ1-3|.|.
TGTGCCAGCAGCGGGCCCTTCTCTGGAAACACCATATATTTT
CASSGPFSGNTIYF
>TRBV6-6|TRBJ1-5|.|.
TGTGCCAGCACAGGAACAGGGTCCCGCAATCAGCCCCAGCATTTT
CASTGTGSRNQPQHF
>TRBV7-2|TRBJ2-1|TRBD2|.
TGTGCCAGCAGCTTAGTCTCTAGCGGGGGGGCCAATGAGCAGTTCTTC
CASSLVSSGGANEQFF
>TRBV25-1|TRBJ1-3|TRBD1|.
TGTGCCAGCAGTGATACCCCGGACAGGGACGGAAACACCATATATTTT
CASSDTPDRDGNTIYF
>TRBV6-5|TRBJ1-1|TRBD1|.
TGTGCCAGCAGTTCGGGACAGCGGTCGGGTGAAGCTTTCTTT
CASSSGQRSGEAFF
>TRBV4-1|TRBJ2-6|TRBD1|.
TGCGCCAGCAGCCAACACGGACAGGGTCTTTACTCTGGGGCCAACGTCCTGACTTTC
CASSQHGQGLYSGANVLTF
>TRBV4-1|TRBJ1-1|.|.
TGCGCCAGCAGCCAACGGGAGGGACAAGTTATGAACACTGAAGCTTTCTTT
CASSQREGQVMNTEAFF
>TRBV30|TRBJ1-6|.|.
TGTGCCTGGAGCCAGGGCAATAATTCACCCCTCCACTTT
CAWSQGNNSPLHF
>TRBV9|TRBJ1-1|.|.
TGTGCCAGCAGGAAAGAAACAGGGAACACTGAAGCTTTCTTT
CASRKETGNTEAFF
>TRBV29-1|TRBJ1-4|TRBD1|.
TGCAGCGTTCTTAGGGACAGGGGGCGGGAAAAACTGTTTTTT
CSVLRDRGREKLFF
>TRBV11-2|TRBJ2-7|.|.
TGTGCCAGCAGCCCCCGTCGTCAGTCCGCAGCCTACGAGCAGTACTTC
CASSPRRQSAAYEQYF
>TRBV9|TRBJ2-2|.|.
TGTGCCAGCAGTGGGACACCCCTGAACACCGGGGAGCTGTTTTTT
CASSGTPLNTGELFF
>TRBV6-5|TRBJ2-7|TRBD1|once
TGTGCCAGCAGGCAGGACAGGGGCAACGAGCAGTACTTC
CASRQDRGNEQYF
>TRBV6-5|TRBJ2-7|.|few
TGTGCCAGCAAACCCACAGGTTCCTCCTACGAGCAGTACTTC
CASKPTGSSYEQYF
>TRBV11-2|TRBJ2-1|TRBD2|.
TGTGCCAGCAGCTTAGAGCTAGCGGGGGGGCAGTTCTTC
CASSLELAGGQFF
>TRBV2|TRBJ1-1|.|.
TGTGCCAGCAGTTTATCTGTCGAAGGGACTGCTTTCTTT
CASSLSVEGTAFF
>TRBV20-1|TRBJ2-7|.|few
TGCAGTGCTAGAGTCGGTCGGCAGTACTTC
CSARVGRQYF
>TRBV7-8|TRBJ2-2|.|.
TGTGCCAGCAGCATCGGGCAGGGAGGCACCGGGGAGCTGTTTTTT
CASSIGQGGTGELFF
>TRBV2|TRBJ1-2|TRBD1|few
TGTGCCAGCAGTACACAGGGGGCGGCGGATGGCTACACCTTC
CASSTQGAADGYTF
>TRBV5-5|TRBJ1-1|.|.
TGTGCCAGCAGCATCAAAGGGGGGAACACTGAAGCTTTCTTT
CASSIKGGNTEAFF
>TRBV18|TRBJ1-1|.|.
TGTGCCAGCTCACCACGCAGGTTGGCCACTGAAGCTTTCTTT
CASSPRRLATEAFF
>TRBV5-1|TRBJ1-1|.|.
TGCGCCAGCAGTAAACAGGTACCTACAAGAAACACTGAAGCTTTCTTT
CASSKQVPTRNTEAFF
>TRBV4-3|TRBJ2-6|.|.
TGCGCCAGCAGCCAGGACGGGACTGGGGCCAACGTCCTGACTTTC
CASSQDGTGANVLTF
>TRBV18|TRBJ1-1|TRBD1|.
TGTGCCAGCTCGCCTACAGGGGGGCTTGAAGCTTTCTTT
CASSPTGGLEAFF
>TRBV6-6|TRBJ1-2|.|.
TGTGCCAGCCTCGTGGGGGGAGGCTATGGCTACACCTTC
CASLVGGGYGYTF
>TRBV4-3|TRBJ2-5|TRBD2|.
TGCGCCAGCAGCCAAGAACCCCTAAGGCGGGGGGGCCAAGAGACCCAGTACTTC
CASSQEPLRRGGQETQYF
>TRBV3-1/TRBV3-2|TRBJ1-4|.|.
TGTGCCAGCAGCCAATCCAGGGTAGACGAAAAACTGTTTTTT
CASSQSRVDEKLFF
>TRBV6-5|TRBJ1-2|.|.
TGTGCCAGCAGTTACCGGACAGTTGGGTATGGCTACACCTTC
CASSYRTVGYGYTF